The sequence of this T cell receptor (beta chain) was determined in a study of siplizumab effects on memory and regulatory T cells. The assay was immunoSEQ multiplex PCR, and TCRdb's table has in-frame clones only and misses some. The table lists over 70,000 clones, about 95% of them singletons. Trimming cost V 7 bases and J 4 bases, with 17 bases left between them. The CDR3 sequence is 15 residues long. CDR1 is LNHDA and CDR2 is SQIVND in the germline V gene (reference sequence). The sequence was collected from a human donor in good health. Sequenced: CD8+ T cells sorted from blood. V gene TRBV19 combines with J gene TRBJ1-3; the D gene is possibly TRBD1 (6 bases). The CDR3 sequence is CASIDRKGSGNTIYF. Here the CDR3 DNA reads TGTGCCAGTATCGACAGGAAGGGATCGGGAAACACCATATATTTT.